This T cell receptor beta chain was sequenced in a study of cytomegalovirus exposure and HLA in healthy donors. In this sample, this clone turned up a few times. Its target is unknown. Germline values: CDR1 SGHTS, CDR2 YDEGEE. The V and J ends lost 3 bases and 2 bases respectively, with 3 bases between them. The CDR3 covers 11 residues. The PCR used 60 Vbeta and 13 Jbeta primers. Profiled with immunoSEQ multiplex PCR; TCRdb holds only in-frame clones, not every one. This sample has 170,000 or so clones, with around 78% found just once. Study-level findings and limits: Many donors carried some public TCRs, although rarity characterized most TCR sequences. The authors later found HLA-associated TCR beta chains more clonally expanded than equally common others. Overall, around 160 TCR beta chains were annotated as cytomegalovirus-associated.

The V and J genes are TRBV5-8 and TRBJ2-7; no reliable D call. The clonotype was recovered from a woman between 45 and 65 years old in good health and CMV-seropositive. The sequencing input was PBMCs. This CDR3 is CASSYTYEQYF. In DNA form, the CDR3 reads TGTGCCAGCAGCTATACCTACGAGCAGTACTTC. The whole variable domain, remainder taken from reference TRBV5-8 and TRBJ2-7, is EAGVTQSPTHLIKTRGQQATLRCSPISGHTSVYWYQQALGLGLQFLLWYDEGEERNRGNFPPRFSGRQFPNYSSELNVNALELEDSALYLCASSYTYEQYFGPGTRLTVT.